This TCR beta chain was sequenced in a study of shared clonotypes between healthy human individuals. About the study: The study used three CD4 naive, three CD4 memory, two CD8 naive and one CD8 memory plate per donor.

In the case of this clone: What it binds is unknown.

Study results and limitations: In this cohort, only blood was sampled, and tissue repertoires likely differ. Roughly 5% of naive CD4 clonotypes were common to a few donors.

Method: immunoSEQ multiplex PCR; TCRdb's copy keeps in-frame clones and lacks some. The sample holds just over 2,000,000 clones, around 96% seen once. Germline values: CDR1 LGHNA, CDR2 YSLEER. The length of the CDR3 is 17 residues. V was pared by 0 bases and J by 0 bases, with 12 bases between. Naive CD8 populations comprised CD45RO-negative cells positively selected for CCR7, excluding terminally differentiated effector memory CD45RA+ cells. Material for sequencing was naive CD8+ T cells sorted from blood. This sequence joins TRBV4-3 and TRBJ2-1; D possibly uses TRBD1 or TRBD2 (5 bases each). This clonotype was obtained from a young man in good health. CDR3 sequence: CASSQELWGSSYNEQFF. CDR3 DNA: TGCGCCAGCAGCCAAGAACTTTGGGGGAGCTCCTACAATGAGCAGTTCTTC.